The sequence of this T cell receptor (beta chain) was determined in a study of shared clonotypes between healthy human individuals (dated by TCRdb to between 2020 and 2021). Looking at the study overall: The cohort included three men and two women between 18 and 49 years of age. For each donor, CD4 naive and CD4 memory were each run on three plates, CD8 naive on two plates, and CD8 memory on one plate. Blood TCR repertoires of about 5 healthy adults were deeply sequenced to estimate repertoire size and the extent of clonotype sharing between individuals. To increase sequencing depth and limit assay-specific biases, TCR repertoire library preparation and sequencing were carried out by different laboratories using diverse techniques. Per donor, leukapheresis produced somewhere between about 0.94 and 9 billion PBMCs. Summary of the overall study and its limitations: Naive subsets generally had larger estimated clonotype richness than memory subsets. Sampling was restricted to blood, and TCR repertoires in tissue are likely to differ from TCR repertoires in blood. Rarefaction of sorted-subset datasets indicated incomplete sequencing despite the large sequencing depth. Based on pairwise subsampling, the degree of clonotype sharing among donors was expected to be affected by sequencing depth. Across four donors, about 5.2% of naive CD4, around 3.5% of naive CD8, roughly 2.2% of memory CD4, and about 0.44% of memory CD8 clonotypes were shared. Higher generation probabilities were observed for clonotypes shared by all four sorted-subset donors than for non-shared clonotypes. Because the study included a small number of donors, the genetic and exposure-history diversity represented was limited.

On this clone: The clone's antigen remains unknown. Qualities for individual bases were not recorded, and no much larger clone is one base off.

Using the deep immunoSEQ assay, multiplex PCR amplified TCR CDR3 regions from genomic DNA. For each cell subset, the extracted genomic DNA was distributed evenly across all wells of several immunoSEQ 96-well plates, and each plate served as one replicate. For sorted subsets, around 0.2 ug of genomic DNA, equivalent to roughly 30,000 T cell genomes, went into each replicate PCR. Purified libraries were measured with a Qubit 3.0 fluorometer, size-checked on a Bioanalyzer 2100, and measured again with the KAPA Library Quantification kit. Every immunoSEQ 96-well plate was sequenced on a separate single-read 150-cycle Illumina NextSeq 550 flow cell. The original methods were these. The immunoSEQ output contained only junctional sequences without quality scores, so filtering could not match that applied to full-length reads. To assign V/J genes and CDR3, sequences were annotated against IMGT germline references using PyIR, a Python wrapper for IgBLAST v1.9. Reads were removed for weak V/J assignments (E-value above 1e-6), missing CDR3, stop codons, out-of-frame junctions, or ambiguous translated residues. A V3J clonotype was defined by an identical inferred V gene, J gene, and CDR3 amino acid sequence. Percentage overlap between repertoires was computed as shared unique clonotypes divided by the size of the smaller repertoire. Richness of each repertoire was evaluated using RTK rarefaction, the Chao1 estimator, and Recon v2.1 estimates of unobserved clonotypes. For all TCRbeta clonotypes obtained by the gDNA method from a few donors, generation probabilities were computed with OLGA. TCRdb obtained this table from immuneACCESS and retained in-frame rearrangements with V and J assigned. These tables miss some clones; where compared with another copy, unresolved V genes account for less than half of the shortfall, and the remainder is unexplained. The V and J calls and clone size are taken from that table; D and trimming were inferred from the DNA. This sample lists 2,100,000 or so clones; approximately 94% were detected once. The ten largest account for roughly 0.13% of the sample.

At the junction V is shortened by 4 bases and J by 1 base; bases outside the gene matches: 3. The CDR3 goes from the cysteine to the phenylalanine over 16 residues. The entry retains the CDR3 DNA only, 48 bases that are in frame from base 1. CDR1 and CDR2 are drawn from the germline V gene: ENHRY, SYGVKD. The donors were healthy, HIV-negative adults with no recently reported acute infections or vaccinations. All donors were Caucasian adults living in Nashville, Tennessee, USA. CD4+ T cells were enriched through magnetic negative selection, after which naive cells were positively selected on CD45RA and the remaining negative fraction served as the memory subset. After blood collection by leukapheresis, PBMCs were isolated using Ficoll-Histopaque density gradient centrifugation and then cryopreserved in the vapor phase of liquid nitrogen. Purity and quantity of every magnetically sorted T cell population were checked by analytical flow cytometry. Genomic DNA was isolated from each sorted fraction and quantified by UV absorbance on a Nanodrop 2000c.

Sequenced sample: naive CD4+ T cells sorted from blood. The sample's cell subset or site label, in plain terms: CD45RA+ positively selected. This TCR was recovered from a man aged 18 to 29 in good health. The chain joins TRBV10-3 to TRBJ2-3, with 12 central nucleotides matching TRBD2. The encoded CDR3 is CAISGTSGDRTDTQYF. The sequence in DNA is TGTGCCATCAGTGGGACTAGCGGGGATCGCACAGATACGCAGTATTTT.